This is a list of T cell receptor beta chains from one sample in a study of T cells after yellow fever vaccination. TCRdb reanalysed the 5' RACE reads using MiXCR and keeps one entry per CDR3 protein. Of fewer than 350,000 distinct CDR3 sequences in the sample, approximately 4.3% were seen once. Here the sequenced sample was PBMCs, taken 15 days after the yellow fever booster vaccination. The receptors were sampled from a man aged 18 to 30 who received the YFV17D yellow fever vaccine. The CDR3 runs from the conserved cysteine through the conserved F or W. The D gene is left open where the match is weak. Clone size is stated in some rows and not others, as once, few, many or a class when expanded.

clone size: .
D gene: .
J gene: TRBJ1-5
V gene: TRBV10-3
CDR3 DNA: TGTGCCATCAGTGGTGGGGGCGGCCAGCCCCAGCATTTT
CDR3 protein: CAISGGGGQPQHF

clone size: many
D gene: .
J gene: TRBJ2-1
V gene: TRBV12-3/TRBV12-4
CDR3 DNA: TGTGCCAGCAGTTTATACGGTGAGCAGTTCTTC
CDR3 protein: CASSLYGEQFF

clone size: .
D gene: .
J gene: TRBJ2-5
V gene: TRBV12-3/TRBV12-4
CDR3 DNA: TGTGCCAGCACCTTGGAGGGCCGGGAGACCCAGTACTTC
CDR3 protein: CASTLEGRETQYF

clone size: many
D gene: .
J gene: TRBJ2-3
V gene: TRBV20-1
CDR3 DNA: TGCAGTGCTCCTCTGCCACCCAGCCACAATACGCAGTATTTT
CDR3 protein: CSAPLPPSHNTQYF

clone size: few
D gene: TRBD1
J gene: TRBJ1-1
V gene: TRBV5-1
CDR3 DNA: TGCGCCAGCAGCACCGACAGGGTTTCGGCTGAAGCTTTCTTT
CDR3 protein: CASSTDRVSAEAFF

clone size: many
D gene: .
J gene: TRBJ2-7
V gene: TRBV12-3/TRBV12-4
CDR3 DNA: TGTGCCAGCAGTTTAACGGGGTACGAGCAGTACTTC
CDR3 protein: CASSLTGYEQYF

clone size: .
D gene: .
J gene: TRBJ1-5
V gene: TRBV19
CDR3 DNA: TGTGCCAGTAGTGACGGAGGGGTGGTACAGCCCCAGCATTTT
CDR3 protein: CASSDGGVVQPQHF

clone size: few
D gene: .
J gene: TRBJ1-1
V gene: TRBV6-5
CDR3 DNA: TGTGCCAGCAGTTCCAGGGACACTGAAGCTTTCTTT
CDR3 protein: CASSSRDTEAFF

clone size: .
D gene: .
J gene: TRBJ2-3
V gene: TRBV5-1
CDR3 DNA: TGCGCCAGCAGCTTGCTGGGATCCGTAGGAGATACGCAGTATTTT
CDR3 protein: CASSLLGSVGDTQYF

clone size: many
D gene: TRBD2
J gene: TRBJ2-1
V gene: TRBV5-1
CDR3 DNA: TGCGCCAGCAGCTTCGGTCGGGCGGGGGAGATCCGGGGGCAGTTCTTC
CDR3 protein: CASSFGRAGEIRGQFF

clone size: .
D gene: .
J gene: TRBJ2-1
V gene: TRBV12-2
CDR3 DNA: TGTGCAAGTCGTGAAGTGGGACTAGCGGTCCACAATGAGCAGTTCTTC
CDR3 protein: CASREVGLAVHNEQFF

clone size: .
D gene: .
J gene: TRBJ2-7
V gene: TRBV7-2
CDR3 DNA: TGTGCCAGCAGCTTAGGGCTAGAATCCCAACAGGTGTACTTC
CDR3 protein: CASSLGLESQQVYF

clone size: .
D gene: .
J gene: TRBJ2-1
V gene: TRBV19
CDR3 DNA: TGTGCCAGTAGTGCTAGTTTAACGGCGGGGACCTACAATGAGCAGTTCTTC
CDR3 protein: CASSASLTAGTYNEQFF

clone size: .
D gene: .
J gene: TRBJ2-1
V gene: TRBV10-3
CDR3 DNA: TGTGCCATCAGTGAACCCGGGGGCCAACGCAATGAGCAGTTCTTC
CDR3 protein: CAISEPGGQRNEQFF

clone size: few
D gene: .
J gene: TRBJ2-6
V gene: TRBV27
CDR3 DNA: TGTGCCAGTAGAACTTCTGGGGCCAACGTCCTGACTTTC
CDR3 protein: CASRTSGANVLTF

clone size: few
D gene: TRBD1
J gene: TRBJ2-7
V gene: TRBV4-2
CDR3 DNA: TGTGCCAGCAGCCGCCAGGGACAGGGGAACTACGAGCAGTACTTC
CDR3 protein: CASSRQGQGNYEQYF

clone size: many
D gene: .
J gene: TRBJ2-7
V gene: TRBV12-3/TRBV12-4
CDR3 DNA: TGTGCCAGCAGTTTAGGTCTAGGGACGGCTTACGAGCAGTACTTC
CDR3 protein: CASSLGLGTAYEQYF

clone size: few
D gene: .
J gene: TRBJ1-4
V gene: TRBV7-2
CDR3 DNA: TGTGCCAGCAGCATGGGACGATATGAAAAACTGTTTTTT
CDR3 protein: CASSMGRYEKLFF

clone size: few
D gene: .
J gene: TRBJ2-5
V gene: TRBV5-4
CDR3 DNA: TGTGCCAGCAGCTATTCGGACCTAGTAGGGGCCCAGTACTTC
CDR3 protein: CASSYSDLVGAQYF

clone size: few
D gene: .
J gene: TRBJ1-2
V gene: TRBV24-1
CDR3 DNA: TGTGCCACCAGTGATTTTACGGCAAACTATGGCTACACCTTC
CDR3 protein: CATSDFTANYGYTF

clone size: few
D gene: .
J gene: TRBJ1-2
V gene: TRBV5-6
CDR3 DNA: TGTGCCAGCAGCTTGAACAGGGATCACACCTTC
CDR3 protein: CASSLNRDHTF

clone size: many
D gene: .
J gene: TRBJ1-6
V gene: TRBV4-3
CDR3 DNA: TGCGCCAGCAGCCAAGATACTCCAACACCAGGATCCTATAATTCACCCCTCCACTTT
CDR3 protein: CASSQDTPTPGSYNSPLHF

clone size: few
D gene: .
J gene: TRBJ2-5
V gene: TRBV5-1
CDR3 DNA: TGCGCCAGCAGCTTCAGAGGGCCAGAGACCCAGTACTTC
CDR3 protein: CASSFRGPETQYF

clone size: many
D gene: TRBD2
J gene: TRBJ2-3
V gene: TRBV27
CDR3 DNA: TGTGCCAGCAGTTTACCAGCGGGGGGCAGGGGTACAGATACGCAGTATTTT
CDR3 protein: CASSLPAGGRGTDTQYF

clone size: few
D gene: .
J gene: TRBJ1-4
V gene: TRBV4-2
CDR3 DNA: TGTGCCAGCAGCCAAGAGCTAGGGGTGAGTGAAAAACTGTTTTTT
CDR3 protein: CASSQELGVSEKLFF

clone size: many
D gene: .
J gene: TRBJ1-1
V gene: TRBV7-9
CDR3 DNA: TGTGCCAGCAGTTCAGCTTACACTGAAGCTTTCTTT
CDR3 protein: CASSSAYTEAFF

clone size: few
D gene: .
J gene: TRBJ1-6
V gene: TRBV18
CDR3 DNA: TGTGCCAGCTCACCAACCGCCTTTGATTCACCCCTCCACTTT
CDR3 protein: CASSPTAFDSPLHF

clone size: few
D gene: .
J gene: TRBJ2-3
V gene: TRBV5-5
CDR3 DNA: TGTGCCAGCAGCTTGCGTCTGCTCACAGATACGCAGTATTTT
CDR3 protein: CASSLRLLTDTQYF

clone size: .
D gene: .
J gene: TRBJ1-1
V gene: TRBV18
CDR3 DNA: TGTGCCAGCTCAGGGTCCACTGAAGCTTTCTTT
CDR3 protein: CASSGSTEAFF

clone size: many
D gene: .
J gene: TRBJ2-7
V gene: TRBV29-1
CDR3 DNA: TGCAGCGTTGACGGGACCTACGAGCAGTACTTC
CDR3 protein: CSVDGTYEQYF

clone size: many
D gene: .
J gene: TRBJ2-2
V gene: TRBV18
CDR3 DNA: TGTGCCAGCTCACCAGCGGGGAACACCGGGGAGCTGTTTTTT
CDR3 protein: CASSPAGNTGELFF

clone size: .
D gene: .
J gene: TRBJ1-5
V gene: TRBV24-1
CDR3 DNA: TGTGCCACCAGTGCTAGGGGCGCTCCTCCCCAGCATTTT
CDR3 protein: CATSARGAPPQHF